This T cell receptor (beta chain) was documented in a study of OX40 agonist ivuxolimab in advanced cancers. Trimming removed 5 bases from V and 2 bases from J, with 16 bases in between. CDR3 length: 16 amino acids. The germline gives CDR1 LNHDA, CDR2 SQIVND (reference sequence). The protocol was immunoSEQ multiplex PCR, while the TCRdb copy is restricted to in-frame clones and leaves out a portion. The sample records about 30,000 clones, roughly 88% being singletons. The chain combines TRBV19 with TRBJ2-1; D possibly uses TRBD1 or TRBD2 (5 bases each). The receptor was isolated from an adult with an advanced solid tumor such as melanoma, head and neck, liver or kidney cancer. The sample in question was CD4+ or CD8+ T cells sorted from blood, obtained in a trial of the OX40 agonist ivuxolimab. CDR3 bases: TGTGCCAGTAGTCCCGAGGGCAGGGTCGCCTACAATGAGCAGTTCTTC. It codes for CASSPEGRVAYNEQFF.